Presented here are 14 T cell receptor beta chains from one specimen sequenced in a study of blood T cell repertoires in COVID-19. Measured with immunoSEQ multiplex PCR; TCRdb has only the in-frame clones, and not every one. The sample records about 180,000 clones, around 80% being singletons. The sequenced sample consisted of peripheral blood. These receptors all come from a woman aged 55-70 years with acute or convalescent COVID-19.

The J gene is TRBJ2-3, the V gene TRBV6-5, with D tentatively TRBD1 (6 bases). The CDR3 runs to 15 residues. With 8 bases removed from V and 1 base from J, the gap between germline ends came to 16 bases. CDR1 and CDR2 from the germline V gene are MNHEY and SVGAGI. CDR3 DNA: TGTGCCAGCGGGTTGGGGGCTGAAGGCACAGATACGCAGTATTTT. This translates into CASGLGAEGTDTQYF.

The CDR3 spells CASSYGGRAGNTIYF. The DNA for the CDR3 is TGTGCCAGCAGTTACGGGGGCAGGGCTGGAAACACCATATATTTT. This rearrangement joins TRBV6-5 to TRBJ1-3; a possible D gene is TRBD1 (6 bases). Trimming shortened V by 2 bases and J by 2 bases, and 10 bases separated the two germline ends. Germline CDR1 reads MNHEY; CDR2 reads SVGAGI. The CDR3 loop spans 15 amino acids.

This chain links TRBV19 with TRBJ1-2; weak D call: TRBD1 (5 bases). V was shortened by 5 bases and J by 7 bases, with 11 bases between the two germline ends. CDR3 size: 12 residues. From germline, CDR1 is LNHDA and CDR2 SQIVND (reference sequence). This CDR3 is CASSPGMGGYTF. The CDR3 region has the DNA TGTGCCAGTAGTCCAGGGATGGGTGGCTACACCTTC. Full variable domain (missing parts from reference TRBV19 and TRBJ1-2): DGGITQSPKYLFRKEGQNVTLSCEQNLNHDAMYWYRQDPGQGLRLIYYSQIVNDFQKGDIAEGYSVSREKKESFPLTVTSAQKNPTAFYLCASSPGMGGYTFGSGTRLTVV.

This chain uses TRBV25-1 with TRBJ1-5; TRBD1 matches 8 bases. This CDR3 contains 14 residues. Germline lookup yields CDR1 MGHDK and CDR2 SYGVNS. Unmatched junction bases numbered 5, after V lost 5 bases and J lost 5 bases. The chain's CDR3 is CASSRTGTDQPQHF. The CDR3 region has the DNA TGTGCCAGCAGTCGGACAGGGACAGATCAGCCCCAGCATTTT.

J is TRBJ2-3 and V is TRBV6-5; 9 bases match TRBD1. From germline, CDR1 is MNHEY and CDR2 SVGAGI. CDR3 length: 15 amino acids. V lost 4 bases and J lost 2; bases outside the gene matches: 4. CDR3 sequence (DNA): TGTGCCAGCAGTTCTGACAGGGGGAACACAGATACGCAGTATTTT. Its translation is CASSSDRGNTDTQYF.

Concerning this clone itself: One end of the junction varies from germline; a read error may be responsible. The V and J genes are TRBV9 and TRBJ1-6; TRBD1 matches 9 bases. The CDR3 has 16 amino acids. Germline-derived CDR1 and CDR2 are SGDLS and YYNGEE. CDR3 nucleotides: TGTGCCAGCAGCGTAGACCCGGGACAGGGTAATACACCCCTCCACTTT. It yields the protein CASSVDPGQGNTPLHF.

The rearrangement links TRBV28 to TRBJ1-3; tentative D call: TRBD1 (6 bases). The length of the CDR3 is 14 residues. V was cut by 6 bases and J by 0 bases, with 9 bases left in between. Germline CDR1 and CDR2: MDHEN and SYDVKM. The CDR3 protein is CASRWDTSGNTIYF. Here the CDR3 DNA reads TGTGCCAGCAGATGGGACACCTCTGGAAACACCATATATTTT.

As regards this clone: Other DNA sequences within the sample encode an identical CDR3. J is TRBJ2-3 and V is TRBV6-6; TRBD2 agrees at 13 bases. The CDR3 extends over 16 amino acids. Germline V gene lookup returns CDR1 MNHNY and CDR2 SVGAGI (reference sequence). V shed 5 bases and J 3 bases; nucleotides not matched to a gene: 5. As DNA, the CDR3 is TGTGCCAGCAGTCGGACTAGCGGGGGATCAACAGATACGCAGTATTTT. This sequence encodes CASSRTSGGSTDTQYF.

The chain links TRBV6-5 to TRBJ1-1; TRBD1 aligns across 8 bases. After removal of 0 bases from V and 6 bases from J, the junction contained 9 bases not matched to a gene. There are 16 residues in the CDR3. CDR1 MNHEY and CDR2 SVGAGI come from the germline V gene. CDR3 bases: TGTGCCAGCAGTTACTCGGGAGGACAGGGACGGGCTGAAGCTTTCTTT. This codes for CASSYSGGQGRAEAFF.

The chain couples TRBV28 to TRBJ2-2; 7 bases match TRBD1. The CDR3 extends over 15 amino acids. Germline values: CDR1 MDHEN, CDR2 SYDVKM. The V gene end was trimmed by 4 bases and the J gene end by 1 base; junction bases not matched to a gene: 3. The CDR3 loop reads CASSSTGRNTGELFF. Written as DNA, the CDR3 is TGTGCCAGCAGTTCGACAGGGAGGAACACCGGGGAGCTGTTTTTT.

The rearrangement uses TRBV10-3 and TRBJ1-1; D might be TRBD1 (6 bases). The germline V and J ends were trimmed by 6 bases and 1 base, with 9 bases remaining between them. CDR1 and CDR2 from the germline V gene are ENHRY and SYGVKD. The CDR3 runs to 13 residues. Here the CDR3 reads CAIRPGQNTEAFF. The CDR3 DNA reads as TGTGCCATCAGGCCGGGACAGAACACTGAAGCTTTCTTT.

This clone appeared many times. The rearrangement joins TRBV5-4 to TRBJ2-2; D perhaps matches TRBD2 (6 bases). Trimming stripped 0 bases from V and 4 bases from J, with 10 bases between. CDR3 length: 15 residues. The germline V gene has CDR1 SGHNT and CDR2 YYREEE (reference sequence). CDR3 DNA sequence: TGTGCCAGCAGCTTGGCTCTAGCGCCCACCGGGGAGCTGTTTTTT. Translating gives CASSLALAPTGELFF.

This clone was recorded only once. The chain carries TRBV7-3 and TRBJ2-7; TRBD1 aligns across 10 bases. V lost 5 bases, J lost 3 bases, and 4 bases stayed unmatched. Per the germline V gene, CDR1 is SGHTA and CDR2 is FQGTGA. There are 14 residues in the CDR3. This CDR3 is CASSRDRGSYEQYF. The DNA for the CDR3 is TGTGCCAGCAGCCGGGACAGGGGTAGCTACGAGCAGTACTTC.

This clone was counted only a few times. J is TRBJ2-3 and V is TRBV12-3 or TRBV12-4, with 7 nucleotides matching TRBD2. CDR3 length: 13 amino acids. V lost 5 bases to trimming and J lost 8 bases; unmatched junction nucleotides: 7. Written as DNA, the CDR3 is TGTGCCAGCAGTCCCCTAGGGAGGGGTACGCAGTATTTT. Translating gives CASSPLGRGTQYF.